Listed below are T cell receptor beta chains from one sample, sequenced in a study of blood T cell repertoires in COVID-19. Libraries were prepared by immunoSEQ multiplex PCR; TCRdb keeps only in-frame clonotypes and omits some of them. The table includes 350,000 to 450,000 clones, 75% to 90% detected once. The specimen was peripheral blood. The receptors shown here come from a woman aged 40 to 55 with COVID-19, enrolled during active disease. CDR3s include the opening cysteine and the closing phenylalanine or tryptophan. Each record gives: clone size, V gene, D gene, J gene, CDR3 DNA, CDR3 protein. The D gene is left open where the match is weak. Where a row states a size, it is once, few, many or the class of an expanded clone; other rows omit it.

clone_size: -; v_call: TRBV5-5; d_call: -; j_call: TRBJ2-1; cdr3_nt: TGTGCCAGCAGCTCCAGGGACTGGCAACATGAGCAGTTCTTC; cdr3_aa: CASSSRDWQHEQFF
clone_size: -; v_call: TRBV6-2/TRBV6-3; d_call: TRBD1; j_call: TRBJ1-1; cdr3_nt: TGTGCCAGCAGTTACGAGACAGGGGAAGGCGACACTGAAGCTTTCTTT; cdr3_aa: CASSYETGEGDTEAFF
clone_size: -; v_call: TRBV5-1; d_call: -; j_call: TRBJ1-1; cdr3_nt: TGCGCCAGCAGCTTGGCCCCAGGGGCGGCTGAAGCTTTCTTT; cdr3_aa: CASSLAPGAAEAFF
clone_size: -; v_call: TRBV3-1/TRBV3-2; d_call: -; j_call: TRBJ1-3; cdr3_nt: TGTGCCAGCAGCCAAGGAGTCTCTGGAAACACCATATATTTT; cdr3_aa: CASSQGVSGNTIYF
clone_size: many; v_call: TRBV15; d_call: TRBD2; j_call: TRBJ2-1; cdr3_nt: TGTGCCACCAGCACCGGGACTAGCGACTACAATGAGCAGTTCTTC; cdr3_aa: CATSTGTSDYNEQFF
clone_size: -; v_call: TRBV2; d_call: -; j_call: TRBJ2-7; cdr3_nt: TGTGCCAGCAGCTCTCGTACTCAACAGGGCTCCTACGAGCAGTACTTC; cdr3_aa: CASSSRTQQGSYEQYF
clone_size: -; v_call: TRBV27; d_call: -; j_call: TRBJ2-1; cdr3_nt: TGTGCCAGCAGTTTAAGGAGAAACCTAGCGAATGAGCAGTTCTTC; cdr3_aa: CASSLRRNLANEQFF
clone_size: -; v_call: TRBV18; d_call: TRBD1; j_call: TRBJ1-5; cdr3_nt: TGTGCCAGCTCACAAGGACAGGGGGCTTCGAGCAATCAGCCCCAGCATTTT; cdr3_aa: CASSQGQGASSNQPQHF
clone_size: -; v_call: TRBV27; d_call: -; j_call: TRBJ2-7; cdr3_nt: TGTGCCAGCAGTCCCCCCCCCGGCGGGAACGAGCAGTACTTC; cdr3_aa: CASSPPPGGNEQYF
clone_size: -; v_call: TRBV4-3; d_call: -; j_call: TRBJ1-5; cdr3_nt: TGCGCCAGCAGCCAAGATCGCGGTGATCAGCCCCAGCATTTT; cdr3_aa: CASSQDRGDQPQHF
clone_size: -; v_call: TRBV7-9; d_call: -; j_call: TRBJ1-1; cdr3_nt: TGTGCCAGCAGCGTAATAGGGGGTACGAACACTGAAGCTTTCTTT; cdr3_aa: CASSVIGGTNTEAFF
clone_size: -; v_call: TRBV5-1; d_call: -; j_call: TRBJ1-4; cdr3_nt: TGCGCCAGCAGCTTGGCCCCTGTAGCCCGACGGGAAAAACTGTTTTTT; cdr3_aa: CASSLAPVARREKLFF
clone_size: -; v_call: TRBV5-1; d_call: -; j_call: TRBJ2-3; cdr3_nt: TGCGCCAGCAGCGCGCTAGGGGGTGGCACAGATACGCAGTATTTT; cdr3_aa: CASSALGGGTDTQYF
clone_size: -; v_call: TRBV1; d_call: -; j_call: TRBJ2-1; cdr3_nt: TGCACCAGCAGCCAAGCAAAACTAGCGGGGGTAAGCTCCTACAATGAGCAGTTCTTC; cdr3_aa: CTSSQAKLAGVSSYNEQFF
clone_size: -; v_call: TRBV25-1; d_call: -; j_call: TRBJ2-5; cdr3_nt: TGTGCCAGCAGTGAATTCCGGGTCGGGGGTGGTGGAGAGACCCAGTACTTC; cdr3_aa: CASSEFRVGGGGETQYF
clone_size: -; v_call: TRBV7-8; d_call: -; j_call: TRBJ1-1; cdr3_nt: TGTGCCAGCAGCCCCAAGAATTACAGGTATCCGCGTGGACCTGGAGCTTTCTTT; cdr3_aa: CASSPKNYRYPRGPGAFF
clone_size: -; v_call: TRBV27; d_call: -; j_call: TRBJ1-1; cdr3_nt: TGTGCCAGCAGTTTAGGGGGCTGGGGGGGCACTGAAGCTTTCTTT; cdr3_aa: CASSLGGWGGTEAFF
clone_size: -; v_call: TRBV6-2/TRBV6-3; d_call: -; j_call: TRBJ2-3; cdr3_nt: TGTGCCAGCAGTTACTCTGGCAGGGGCCTCGCAGATACGCAGTATTTT; cdr3_aa: CASSYSGRGLADTQYF
clone_size: -; v_call: TRBV19; d_call: TRBD1; j_call: TRBJ2-7; cdr3_nt: TGTGCCAGTAGTGGGGATAGGACAGGGGCCAGGCAGTACTTC; cdr3_aa: CASSGDRTGARQYF
clone_size: -; v_call: TRBV6-4; d_call: TRBD2; j_call: TRBJ2-2; cdr3_nt: TGTGCCAGCAGTCCCCTAGCGGGGGGGCATGGCACCGGGGAGCTGTTTTTT; cdr3_aa: CASSPLAGGHGTGELFF
clone_size: few; v_call: TRBV5-6; d_call: -; j_call: TRBJ2-2; cdr3_nt: TGTGCCAGCAGCTTGGGGGCGACCGGGGAGCTGTTTTTT; cdr3_aa: CASSLGATGELFF
clone_size: -; v_call: TRBV18; d_call: TRBD1; j_call: TRBJ2-6; cdr3_nt: TGTGCCAGCTCAGGACAGGGCTGGACCTCTGGGGCCAACGTCCTGACTTTC; cdr3_aa: CASSGQGWTSGANVLTF
clone_size: -; v_call: TRBV28; d_call: -; j_call: TRBJ1-2; cdr3_nt: TGTGCCAGCAGATTCCTCGACGACAGCTATGGCTACACCTTC; cdr3_aa: CASRFLDDSYGYTF
clone_size: -; v_call: TRBV11-2; d_call: -; j_call: TRBJ2-1; cdr3_nt: TGTGCCAGCAGCTTCGGGGTGAGAGGTGACAATGAGCAGTTCTTC; cdr3_aa: CASSFGVRGDNEQFF
clone_size: -; v_call: TRBV7-3; d_call: -; j_call: TRBJ2-7; cdr3_nt: TGTGCCAGCAGCCGAGGACAGGGAGGGGAGCAGTACTTC; cdr3_aa: CASSRGQGGEQYF
clone_size: -; v_call: TRBV4-1; d_call: TRBD1; j_call: TRBJ2-2; cdr3_nt: TGCGCCAGCAGCCAAGGCAGGGGGTCGGACACCGGGGAGCTGTTTTTT; cdr3_aa: CASSQGRGSDTGELFF
clone_size: -; v_call: TRBV25-1; d_call: -; j_call: TRBJ1-2; cdr3_nt: TGTGCCAGCAGTGGGGTGAACCTAGATAACTATGGCTACACCTTC; cdr3_aa: CASSGVNLDNYGYTF
clone_size: -; v_call: TRBV19; d_call: TRBD1; j_call: TRBJ2-1; cdr3_nt: TGTGCCAGTAGCAGTCAGGGGGCGGGTTACAATGAGCAGTTCTTC; cdr3_aa: CASSSQGAGYNEQFF
clone_size: -; v_call: TRBV7-2; d_call: -; j_call: TRBJ1-3; cdr3_nt: TGTGCCAGCAGCTACTACGACTCTTTAACGGGAAACACCATATATTTT; cdr3_aa: CASSYYDSLTGNTIYF
clone_size: -; v_call: TRBV2; d_call: TRBD1; j_call: TRBJ1-5; cdr3_nt: TGTGCCAGCAGGGGGGACAGGGCCCATCAGCCCCAGCATTTT; cdr3_aa: CASRGDRAHQPQHF
clone_size: few; v_call: TRBV13; d_call: TRBD1; j_call: TRBJ1-5; cdr3_nt: TGTGCCAGCAGCTTCTCCGTACAGGGGAATCAGCCCCAGCATTTT; cdr3_aa: CASSFSVQGNQPQHF
clone_size: -; v_call: TRBV19; d_call: -; j_call: TRBJ1-1; cdr3_nt: TGTGCCAGTACCTCATTACAGTTCATGAACACTGAAGCTTTCTTT; cdr3_aa: CASTSLQFMNTEAFF